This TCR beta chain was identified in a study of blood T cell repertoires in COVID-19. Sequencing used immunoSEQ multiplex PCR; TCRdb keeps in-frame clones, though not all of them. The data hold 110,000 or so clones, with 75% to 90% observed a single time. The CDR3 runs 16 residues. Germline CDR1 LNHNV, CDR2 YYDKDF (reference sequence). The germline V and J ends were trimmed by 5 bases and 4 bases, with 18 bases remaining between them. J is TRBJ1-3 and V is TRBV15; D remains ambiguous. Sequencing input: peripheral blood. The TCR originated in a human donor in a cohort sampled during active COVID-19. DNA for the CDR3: TGTGCCACCAGCGCCCGTAGGCAGGATTCAGGAAACACCATATATTTT. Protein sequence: CATSARRQDSGNTIYF.